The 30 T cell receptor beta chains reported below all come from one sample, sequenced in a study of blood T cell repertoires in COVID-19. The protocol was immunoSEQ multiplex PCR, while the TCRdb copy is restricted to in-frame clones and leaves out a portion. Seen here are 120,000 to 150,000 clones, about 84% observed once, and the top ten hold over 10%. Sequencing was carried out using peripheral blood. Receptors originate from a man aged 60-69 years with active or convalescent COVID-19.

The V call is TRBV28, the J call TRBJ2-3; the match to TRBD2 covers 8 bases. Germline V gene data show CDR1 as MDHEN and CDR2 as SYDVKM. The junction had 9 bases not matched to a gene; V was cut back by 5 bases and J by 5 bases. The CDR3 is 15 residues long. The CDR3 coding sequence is TGTGCCAGCAGTCTACTCGGGAGGGGCAGAGATACGCAGTATTTT. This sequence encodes CASSLLGRGRDTQYF.

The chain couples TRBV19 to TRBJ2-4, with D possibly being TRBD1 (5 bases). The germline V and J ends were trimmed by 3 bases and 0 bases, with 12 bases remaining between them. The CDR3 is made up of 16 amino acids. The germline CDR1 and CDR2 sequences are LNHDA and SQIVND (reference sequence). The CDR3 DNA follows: TGTGCCAGTAGTATTAGGGGTGATCTAGCCAAAAACATTCAGTACTTC. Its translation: CASSIRGDLAKNIQYF.

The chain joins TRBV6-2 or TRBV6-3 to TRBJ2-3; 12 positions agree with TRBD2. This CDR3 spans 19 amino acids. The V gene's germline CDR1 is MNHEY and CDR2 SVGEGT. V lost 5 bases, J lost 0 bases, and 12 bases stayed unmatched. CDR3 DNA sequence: TGTGCCAGCAGTGGCGAATTCTGGACTAGCGGGATTAGCACAGATACGCAGTATTTT. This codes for CASSGEFWTSGISTDTQYF.

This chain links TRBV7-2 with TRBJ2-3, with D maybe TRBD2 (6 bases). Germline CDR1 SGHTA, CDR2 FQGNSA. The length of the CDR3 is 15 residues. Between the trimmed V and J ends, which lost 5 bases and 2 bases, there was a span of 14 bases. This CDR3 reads CASSTRRGDTDTQYF. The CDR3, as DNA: TGTGCCAGCAGCACGAGGCGGGGAGACACAGATACGCAGTATTTT.

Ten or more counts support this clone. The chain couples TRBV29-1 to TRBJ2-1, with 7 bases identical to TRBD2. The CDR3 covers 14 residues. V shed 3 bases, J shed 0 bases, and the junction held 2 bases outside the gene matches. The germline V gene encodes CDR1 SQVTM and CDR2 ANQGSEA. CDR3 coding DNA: TGCAGCGTTGACGCGGGAGTCTCCTACAATGAGCAGTTCTTC. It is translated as CSVDAGVSYNEQFF.

For the CDR3, the DNA is TGTGCCAGCAGTGAAGCGGGGCAGGGCTACGAGCAGTACTTC. This translates into CASSEAGQGYEQYF. The rearrangement links TRBV6-1 to TRBJ2-7, with D perhaps TRBD1 (5 bases). This CDR3 is 14 amino acids long. Per the germline V gene, CDR1 is MNHNS and CDR2 is SASEGT. V lost 0 bases, J lost 3 bases, and 9 bases lay in between.

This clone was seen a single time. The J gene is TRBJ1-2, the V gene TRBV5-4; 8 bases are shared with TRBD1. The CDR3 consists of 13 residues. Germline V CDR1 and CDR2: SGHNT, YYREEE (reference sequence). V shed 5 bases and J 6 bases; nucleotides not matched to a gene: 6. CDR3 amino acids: CASRRPGGDGYTF. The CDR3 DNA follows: TGTGCCAGCAGACGGCCAGGGGGCGATGGCTACACCTTC.

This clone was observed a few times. CDR3 bases: TGTGCCAGCAGCGAGACAGTCTTCTCCTACAATGAGCAGTTCTTC. It encodes CASSETVFSYNEQFF. This chain joins TRBV5-5 and TRBJ2-1, with a tentative D call TRBD1 (5 bases). Germline V lookup: CDR1 SGHKS, CDR2 YYEKEE (reference sequence). The CDR3 loop spans 15 amino acids. V shed 4 bases and J shed 0 bases, with 11 bases lying between them.

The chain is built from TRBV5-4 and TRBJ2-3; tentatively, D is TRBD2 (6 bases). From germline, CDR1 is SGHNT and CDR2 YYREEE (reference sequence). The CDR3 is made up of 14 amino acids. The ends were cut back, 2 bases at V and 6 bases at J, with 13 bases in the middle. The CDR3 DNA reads TGTGCCAGCAGCTTTGTGGGAGCGGGTGATACGCAGTATTTT. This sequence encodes CASSFVGAGDTQYF.

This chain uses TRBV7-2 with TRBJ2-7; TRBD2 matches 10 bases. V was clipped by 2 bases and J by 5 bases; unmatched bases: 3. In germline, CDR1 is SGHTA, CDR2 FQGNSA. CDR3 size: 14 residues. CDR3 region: CASSLSSGRNEQYF. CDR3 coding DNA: TGTGCCAGCAGCTTATCTAGCGGGAGAAACGAGCAGTACTTC.

CDR3 nucleotide sequence: TGTGCCAGCAGGGGGGAGGGCAGGGGAGACGAGCAGTACTTC. Amino acid sequence: CASRGEGRGDEQYF. The genes are TRBV6-6 and TRBJ2-7, with D possibly matching TRBD2 (7 bases). The germline V and J ends were trimmed by 6 bases and 5 bases, with 17 bases remaining between them. Germline V gene sequence: CDR1 MNHNY, CDR2 SVGAGI (reference sequence). This CDR3 region has 14 residues.

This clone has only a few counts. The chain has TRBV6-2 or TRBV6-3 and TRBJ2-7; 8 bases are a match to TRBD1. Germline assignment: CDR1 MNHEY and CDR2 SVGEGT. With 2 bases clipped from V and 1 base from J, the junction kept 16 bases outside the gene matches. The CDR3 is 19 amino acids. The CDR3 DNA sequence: TGTGCCAGCAGTTACGCCGGACAGGGCTTCAGAGGGATTTCCTACGAGCAGTACTTC. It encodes CASSYAGQGFRGISYEQYF.

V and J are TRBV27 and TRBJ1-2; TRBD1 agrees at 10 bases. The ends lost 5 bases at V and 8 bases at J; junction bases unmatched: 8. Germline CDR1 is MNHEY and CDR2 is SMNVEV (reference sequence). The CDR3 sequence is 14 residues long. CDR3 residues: CASSPRDRGGGYTF. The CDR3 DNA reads TGTGCCAGCAGTCCGCGGGACAGGGGAGGAGGCTACACCTTC.

The CDR3 loop is CASGSGTVSYEQYF. Here the CDR3 DNA reads TGTGCCAGCGGCTCCGGGACAGTTTCCTACGAGCAGTACTTC. The rearrangement links TRBV28 to TRBJ2-7, with 7 bases lining up with TRBD1. This CDR3 contains 14 residues. J was trimmed by 1 base and V by 8 bases; bases with no gene match: 8. Looked up from germline, CDR1 is MDHEN and CDR2 is SYDVKM. The full variable domain, with the rest looked up from reference TRBV28 and TRBJ2-7, is DVKVTQSSRYLVKRTGEKVFLECVQDMDHENMFWYRQDPGLGLRLIYFSYDVKMKEKGDIPEGYSVSREKKERFSLILESASTNQTSMYLCASGSGTVSYEQYFGPGTRLTVT.

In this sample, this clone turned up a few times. CDR3 nucleotides: TGTGCCAGCAGCTTAAGGCGGGAGGAACCCTACGAGCAGTACTTC. Its protein product is CASSLRREEPYEQYF. The V gene is TRBV7-9, the J gene TRBJ2-7; the match to TRBD2 covers 8 bases. Germline CDR1 SEHNR, CDR2 FQNEAQ (reference sequence). The J segment lost 2 bases and the V segment lost 2 bases, leaving 5 bases of the junction unmatched. The CDR3 spans 15 residues. The variable domain in full, completed from reference TRBV7-9 and TRBJ2-7, reads DTGVSQNPRHKITKRGQNVTFRCDPISEHNRLYWYRQTLGQGPEFLTYFQNEAQLEKSRLLSDRFSAERPKGSFSTLEIQRTEQGDSAMYLCASSLRREEPYEQYFGPGTRLTVT.

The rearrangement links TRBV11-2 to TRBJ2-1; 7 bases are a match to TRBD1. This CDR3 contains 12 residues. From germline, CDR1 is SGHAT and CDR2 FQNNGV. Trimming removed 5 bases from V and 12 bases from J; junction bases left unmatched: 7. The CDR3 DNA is TGTGCCAGCAGCCAGGATTACAGGGGGCAGTTCTTC. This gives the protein CASSQDYRGQFF.

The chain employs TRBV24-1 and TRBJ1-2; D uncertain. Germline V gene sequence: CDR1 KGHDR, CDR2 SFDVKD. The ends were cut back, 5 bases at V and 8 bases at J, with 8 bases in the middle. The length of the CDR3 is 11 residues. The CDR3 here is CATSGRGGYTF. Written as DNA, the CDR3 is TGTGCCACCAGTGGCCGCGGAGGCTACACCTTC.

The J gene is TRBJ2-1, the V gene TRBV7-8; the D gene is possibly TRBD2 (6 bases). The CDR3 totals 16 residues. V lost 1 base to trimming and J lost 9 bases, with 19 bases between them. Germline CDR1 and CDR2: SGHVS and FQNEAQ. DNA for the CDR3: TGTGCCAGCAGCTTAGTTCCGGGAGAACGGATTAGTGAGCAGTTCTTC. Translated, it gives CASSLVPGERISEQFF.

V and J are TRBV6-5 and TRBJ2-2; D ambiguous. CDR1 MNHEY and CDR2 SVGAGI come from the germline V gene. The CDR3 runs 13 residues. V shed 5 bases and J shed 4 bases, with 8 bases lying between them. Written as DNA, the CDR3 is TGTGCCAGCAGTCGAGGCGGCACCGGGGAGCTGTTTTTT. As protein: CASSRGGTGELFF.

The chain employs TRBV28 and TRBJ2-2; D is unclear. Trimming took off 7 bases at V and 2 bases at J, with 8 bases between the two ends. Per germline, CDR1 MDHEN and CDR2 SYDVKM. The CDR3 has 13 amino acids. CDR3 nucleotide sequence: TGTGCCAGCATTGAAGCAAACACCGGGGAGCTGTTTTTT. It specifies CASIEANTGELFF.

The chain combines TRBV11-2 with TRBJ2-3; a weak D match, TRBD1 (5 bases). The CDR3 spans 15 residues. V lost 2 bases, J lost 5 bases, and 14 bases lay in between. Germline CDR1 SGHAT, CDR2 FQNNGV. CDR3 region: CASSLNRPSRDTQYF. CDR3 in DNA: TGTGCCAGCAGCTTAAACAGGCCCTCCCGAGATACGCAGTATTTT. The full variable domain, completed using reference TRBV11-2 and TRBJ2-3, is EAGVAQSPRYKIIEKRQSVAFWCNPISGHATLYWYQQILGQGPKLLIQFQNNGVVDDSQLPKDRFSAERLKGVDSTLKIQPAKLEDSAVYLCASSLNRPSRDTQYFGPGTRLTVL.

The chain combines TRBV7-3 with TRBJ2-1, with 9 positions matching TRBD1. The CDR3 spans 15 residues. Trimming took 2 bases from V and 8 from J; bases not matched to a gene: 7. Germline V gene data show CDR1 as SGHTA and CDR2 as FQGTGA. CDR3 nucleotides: TGTGCCAGCAGCTTACTGGGACAGGGAGGGGATGAGCAGTTCTTC. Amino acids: CASSLLGQGGDEQFF.

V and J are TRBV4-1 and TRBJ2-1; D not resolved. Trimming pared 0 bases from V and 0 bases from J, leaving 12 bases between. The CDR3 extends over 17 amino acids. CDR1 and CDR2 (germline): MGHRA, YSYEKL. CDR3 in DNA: TGCGCCAGCAGCCAAGAATTATGGCTTCTCTCCTACAATGAGCAGTTCTTC. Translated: CASSQELWLLSYNEQFF.

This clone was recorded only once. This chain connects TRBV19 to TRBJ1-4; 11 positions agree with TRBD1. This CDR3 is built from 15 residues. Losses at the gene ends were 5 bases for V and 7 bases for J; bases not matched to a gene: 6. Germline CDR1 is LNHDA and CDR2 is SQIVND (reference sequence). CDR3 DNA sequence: TGTGCCAGTAGTCGTTCGGACAGGGGGCTTGAAAAACTGTTTTTT. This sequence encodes CASSRSDRGLEKLFF.

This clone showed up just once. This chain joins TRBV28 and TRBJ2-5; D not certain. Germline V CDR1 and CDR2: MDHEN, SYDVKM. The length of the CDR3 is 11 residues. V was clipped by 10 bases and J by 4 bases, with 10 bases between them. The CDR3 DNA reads TGTGCCACCTTTTTTCCAGAGACCCAGTACTTC. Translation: CATFFPETQYF.

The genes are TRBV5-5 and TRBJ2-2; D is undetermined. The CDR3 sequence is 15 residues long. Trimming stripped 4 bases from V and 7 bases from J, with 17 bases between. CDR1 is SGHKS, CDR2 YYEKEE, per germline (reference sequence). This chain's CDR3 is CASSPQVNDVGELFF. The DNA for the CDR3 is TGTGCCAGCAGCCCTCAGGTTAACGATGTCGGGGAGCTGTTTTTT.

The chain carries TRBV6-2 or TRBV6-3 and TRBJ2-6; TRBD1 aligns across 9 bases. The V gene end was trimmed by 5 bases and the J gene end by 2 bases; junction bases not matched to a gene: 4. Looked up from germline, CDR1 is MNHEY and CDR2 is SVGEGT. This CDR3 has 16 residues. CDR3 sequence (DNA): TGTGCCAGCAGTCCATGGACAGGGGCTGGGGCCAACGTCCTGACTTTC. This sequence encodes CASSPWTGAGANVLTF.

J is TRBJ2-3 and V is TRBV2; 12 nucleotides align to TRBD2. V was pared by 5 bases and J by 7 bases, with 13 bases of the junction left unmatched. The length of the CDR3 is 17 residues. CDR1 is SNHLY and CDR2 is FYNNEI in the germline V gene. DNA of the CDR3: TGTGCCAGCAGTCACGTCCCTAGCGGGAGGGCCAGATATACGCAGTATTTT. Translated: CASSHVPSGRARYTQYF.

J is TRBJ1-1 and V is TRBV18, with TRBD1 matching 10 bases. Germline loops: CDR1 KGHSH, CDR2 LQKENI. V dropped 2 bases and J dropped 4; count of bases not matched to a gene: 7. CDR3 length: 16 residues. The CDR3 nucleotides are TGTGCCAGCTCACCAATGGGACAGGGGCTTAGCACTGAAGCTTTCTTT. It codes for CASSPMGQGLSTEAFF.

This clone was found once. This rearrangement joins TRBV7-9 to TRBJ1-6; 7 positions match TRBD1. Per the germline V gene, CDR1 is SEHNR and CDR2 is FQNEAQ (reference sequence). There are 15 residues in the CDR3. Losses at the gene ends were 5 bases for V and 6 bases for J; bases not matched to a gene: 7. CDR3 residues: CASSIRQGGNSPLHF. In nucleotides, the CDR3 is TGTGCCAGCAGCATCCGACAGGGAGGTAATTCACCCCTCCACTTT.